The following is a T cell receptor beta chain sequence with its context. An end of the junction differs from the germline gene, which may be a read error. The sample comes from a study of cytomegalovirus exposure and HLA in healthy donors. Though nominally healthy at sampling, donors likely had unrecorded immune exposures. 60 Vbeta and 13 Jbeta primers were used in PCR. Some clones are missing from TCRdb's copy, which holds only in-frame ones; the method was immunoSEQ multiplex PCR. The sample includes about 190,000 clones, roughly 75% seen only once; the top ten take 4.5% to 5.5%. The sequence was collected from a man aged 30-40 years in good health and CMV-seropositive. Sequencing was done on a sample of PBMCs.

The CDR3 spells CASGVEGQGGNEQFF. CDR3 nucleotide sequence: TGTGCCAGCGGCGTCGAGGGACAGGGGGGGAATGAGCAGTTCTTC. V usage is TRBV9 and J usage is TRBJ2-1; 11 nucleotides align to TRBD1. The CDR3 spans 15 residues. The germline CDR1 and CDR2 sequences are SGDLS and YYNGEE.